This T cell receptor (beta chain) originates from a study of cytomegalovirus exposure and HLA in healthy donors. Study outcomes and limitations: Listed as cytomegalovirus-associated were around 160 TCR beta chains. Most TCR beta V segments were productive about 90% or about 30% of the time in an earlier analysis.

On this clone itself: What it binds is unknown.

The PCR employed 60 Vbeta primers together with 13 Jbeta primers. The table came from immunoSEQ multiplex PCR; TCRdb's copy has only in-frame clones and leaves some out. With 65,000 to 90,000 clones in the sample, the ten largest clones hold about 3.8%. CDR1 is KGHSH, CDR2 LQKENI, per germline. Trimming took 3 bases from V and 0 from J, leaving 9 bases between them. The CDR3 runs 15 residues. This sequence was found in a female donor in good health and CMV-seropositive. The V gene is TRBV18, the J gene TRBJ2-1, with D possibly being TRBD1 (6 bases). What was sequenced was PBMCs. CDR3 sequence (DNA): TGTGCCAGCTCACCTGGGACATCCTCCTACAATGAGCAGTTCTTC. This sequence encodes CASSPGTSSYNEQFF.